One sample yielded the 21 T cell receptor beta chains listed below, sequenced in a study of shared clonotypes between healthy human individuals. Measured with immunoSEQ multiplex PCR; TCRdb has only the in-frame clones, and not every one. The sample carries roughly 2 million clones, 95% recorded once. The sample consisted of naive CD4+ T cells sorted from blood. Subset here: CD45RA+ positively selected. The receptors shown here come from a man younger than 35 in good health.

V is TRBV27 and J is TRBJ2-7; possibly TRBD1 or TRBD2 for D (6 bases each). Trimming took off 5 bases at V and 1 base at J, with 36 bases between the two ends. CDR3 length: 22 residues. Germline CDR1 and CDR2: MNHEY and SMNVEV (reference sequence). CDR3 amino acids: CASSPQLWRGSNQLLQSYEQYF. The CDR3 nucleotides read TGTGCCAGCAGTCCCCAATTATGGAGGGGGTCAAATCAGCTACTACAGTCCTACGAGCAGTACTTC.

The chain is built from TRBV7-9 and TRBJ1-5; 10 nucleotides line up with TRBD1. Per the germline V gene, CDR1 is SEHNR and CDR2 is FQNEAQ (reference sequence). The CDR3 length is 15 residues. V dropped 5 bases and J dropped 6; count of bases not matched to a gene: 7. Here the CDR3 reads CASSTQTGGIQPQHF. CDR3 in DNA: TGTGCCAGCAGCACCCAGACAGGGGGCATTCAGCCCCAGCATTTT.

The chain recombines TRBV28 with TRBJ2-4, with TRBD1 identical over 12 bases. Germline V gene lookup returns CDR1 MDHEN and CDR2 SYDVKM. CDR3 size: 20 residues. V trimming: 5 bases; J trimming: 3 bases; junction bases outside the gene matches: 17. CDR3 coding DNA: TGTGCCAGCAGTGAGTTTGGGCTGGGACAGGGGGCCCACGGCAAAAACATTCAGTACTTC. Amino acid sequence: CASSEFGLGQGAHGKNIQYF.

The CDR3 loop reads CASSPSLDRRNTIYF. The DNA for the CDR3 is TGTGCCAGCTCACCCTCGTTGGACAGGCGGAACACCATATATTTT. This chain uses TRBV18 with TRBJ1-3, with 7 bases lining up with TRBD1. V trimming: 3 bases; J trimming: 7 bases; junction bases outside the gene matches: 9. Germline CDR1 KGHSH, CDR2 LQKENI. The CDR3 is made up of 15 amino acids.

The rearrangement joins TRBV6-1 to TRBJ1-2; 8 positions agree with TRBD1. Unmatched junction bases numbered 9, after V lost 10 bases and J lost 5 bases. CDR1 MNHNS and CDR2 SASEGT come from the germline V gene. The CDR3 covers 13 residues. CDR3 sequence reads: CATERGTGYGYTF. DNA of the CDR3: TGTGCCACCGAACGAGGGACAGGTTATGGCTACACCTTC.

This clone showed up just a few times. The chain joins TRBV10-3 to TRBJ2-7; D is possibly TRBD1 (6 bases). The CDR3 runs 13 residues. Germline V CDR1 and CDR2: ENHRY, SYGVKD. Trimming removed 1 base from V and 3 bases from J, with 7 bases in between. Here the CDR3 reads CAISEWTDYEQYF. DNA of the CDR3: TGTGCCATCAGTGAGTGGACAGACTACGAGCAGTACTTC.

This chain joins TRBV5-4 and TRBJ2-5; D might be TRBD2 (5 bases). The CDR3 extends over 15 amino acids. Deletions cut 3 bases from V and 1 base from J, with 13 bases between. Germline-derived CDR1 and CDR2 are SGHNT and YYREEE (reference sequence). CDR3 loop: CASSSGGLFQETQYF. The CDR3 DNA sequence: TGTGCCAGCAGCTCGGGTGGACTCTTCCAAGAGACCCAGTACTTC.

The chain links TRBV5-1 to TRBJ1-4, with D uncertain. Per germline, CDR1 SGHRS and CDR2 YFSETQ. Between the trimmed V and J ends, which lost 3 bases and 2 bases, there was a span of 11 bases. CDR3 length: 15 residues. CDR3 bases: TGCGCCAGCAGCTCAAGAGGGCAGACTAATGAAAAACTGTTTTTT. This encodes CASSSRGQTNEKLFF. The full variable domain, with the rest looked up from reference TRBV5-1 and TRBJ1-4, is KAGVTQTPRYLIKTRGQQVTLSCSPISGHRSVSWYQQTPGQGLQFLFEYFSETQRNKGNFPGRFSGRQFSNSRSEMNVSTLELGDSALYLCASSSRGQTNEKLFFGSGTQLSVL.

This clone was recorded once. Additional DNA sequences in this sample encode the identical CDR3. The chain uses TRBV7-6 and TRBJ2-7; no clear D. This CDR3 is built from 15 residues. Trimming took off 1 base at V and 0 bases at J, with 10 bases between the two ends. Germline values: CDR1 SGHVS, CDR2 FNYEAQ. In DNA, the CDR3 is TGTGCCAGCAGCTTAGAGGCAGGCGCCTCCTACGAGCAGTACTTC. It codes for CASSLEAGASYEQYF.

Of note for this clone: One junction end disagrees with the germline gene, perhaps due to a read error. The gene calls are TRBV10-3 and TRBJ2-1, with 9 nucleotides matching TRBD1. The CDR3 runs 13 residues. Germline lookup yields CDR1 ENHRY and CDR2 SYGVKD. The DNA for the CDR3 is TGTGCCCTCAGGACAGGGGTGGACAATGAGCAGTTCTTC. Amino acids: CALRTGVDNEQFF.

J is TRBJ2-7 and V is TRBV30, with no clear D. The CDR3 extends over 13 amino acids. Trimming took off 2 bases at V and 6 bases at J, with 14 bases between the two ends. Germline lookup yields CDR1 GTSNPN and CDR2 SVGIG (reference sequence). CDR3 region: CAWSPRGIGEQYF. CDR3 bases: TGTGCCTGGAGTCCCCGAGGAATCGGCGAGCAGTACTTC.

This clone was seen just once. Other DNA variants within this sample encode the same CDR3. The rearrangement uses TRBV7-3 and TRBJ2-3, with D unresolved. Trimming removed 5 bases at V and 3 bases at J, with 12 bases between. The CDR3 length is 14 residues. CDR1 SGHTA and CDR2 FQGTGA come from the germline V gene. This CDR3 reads CASSPGLSTDTQYF. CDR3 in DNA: TGTGCCAGCAGCCCCGGGCTAAGTACAGATACGCAGTATTTT.

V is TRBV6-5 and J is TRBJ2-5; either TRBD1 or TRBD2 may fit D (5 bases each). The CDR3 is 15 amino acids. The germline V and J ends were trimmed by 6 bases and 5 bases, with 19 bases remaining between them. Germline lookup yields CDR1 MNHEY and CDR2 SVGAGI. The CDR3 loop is CASRPPAPGAETQYF. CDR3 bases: TGTGCCAGCAGACCCCCAGCCCCCGGGGCGGAGACCCAGTACTTC.

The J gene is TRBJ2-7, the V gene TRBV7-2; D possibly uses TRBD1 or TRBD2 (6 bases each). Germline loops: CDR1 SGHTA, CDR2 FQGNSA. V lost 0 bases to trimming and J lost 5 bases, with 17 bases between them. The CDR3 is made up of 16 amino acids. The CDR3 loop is CASSLAQSEGGHEQYF. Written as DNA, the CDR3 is TGTGCCAGCAGCTTAGCGCAGAGCGAGGGGGGCCACGAGCAGTACTTC.

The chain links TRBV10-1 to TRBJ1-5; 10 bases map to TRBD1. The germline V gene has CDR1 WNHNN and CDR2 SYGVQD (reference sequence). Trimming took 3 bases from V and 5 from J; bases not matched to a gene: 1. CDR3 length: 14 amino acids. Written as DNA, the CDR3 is TGCGCCAGCAGTGATGGGACAGGGGATCAGCCCCAGCATTTT. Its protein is CASSDGTGDQPQHF.

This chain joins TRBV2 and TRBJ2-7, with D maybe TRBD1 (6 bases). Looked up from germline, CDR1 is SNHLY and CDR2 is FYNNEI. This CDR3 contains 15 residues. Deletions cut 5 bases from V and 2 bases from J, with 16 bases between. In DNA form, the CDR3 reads TGTGCCAGCAGTCACCGGACAGAGCCAACCTACGAGCAGTACTTC. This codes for CASSHRTEPTYEQYF.

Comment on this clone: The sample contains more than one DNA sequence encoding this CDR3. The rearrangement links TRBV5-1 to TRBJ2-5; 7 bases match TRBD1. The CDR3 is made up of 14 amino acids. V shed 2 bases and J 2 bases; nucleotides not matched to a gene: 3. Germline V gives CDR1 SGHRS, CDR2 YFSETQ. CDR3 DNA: TGCGCCAGCAGCTTAGGGACAGCTCAAGAGACCCAGTACTTC. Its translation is CASSLGTAQETQYF.

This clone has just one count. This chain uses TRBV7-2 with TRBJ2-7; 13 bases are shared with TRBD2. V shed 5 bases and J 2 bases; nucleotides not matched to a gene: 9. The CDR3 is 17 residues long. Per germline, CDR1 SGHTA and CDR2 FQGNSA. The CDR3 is CASSPLSGTSGAYEQYF. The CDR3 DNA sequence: TGTGCCAGCAGCCCCCTTTCCGGGACTAGCGGGGCCTACGAGCAGTACTTC.

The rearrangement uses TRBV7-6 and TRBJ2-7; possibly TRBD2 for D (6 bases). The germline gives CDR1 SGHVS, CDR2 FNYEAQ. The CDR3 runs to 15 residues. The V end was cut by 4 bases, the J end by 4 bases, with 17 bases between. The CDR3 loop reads CASSSTSGDRYEQYF. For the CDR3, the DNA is TGTGCCAGCAGCTCTACCTCGGGGGATAGGTACGAGCAGTACTTC.

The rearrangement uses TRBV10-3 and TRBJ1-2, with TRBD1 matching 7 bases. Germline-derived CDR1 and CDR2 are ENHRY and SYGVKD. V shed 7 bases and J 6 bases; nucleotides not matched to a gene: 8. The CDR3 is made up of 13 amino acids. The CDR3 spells CAITHDRANGYTF. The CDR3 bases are TGTGCCATCACTCACGACAGGGCGAATGGCTACACCTTC.

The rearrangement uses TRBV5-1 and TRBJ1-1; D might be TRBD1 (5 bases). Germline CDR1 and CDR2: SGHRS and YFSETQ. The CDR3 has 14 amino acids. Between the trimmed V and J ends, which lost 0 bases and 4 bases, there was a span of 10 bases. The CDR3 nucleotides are TGCGCCAGCAGCTTGGACAGGCCGGGCACTGAAGCTTTCTTT. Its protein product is CASSLDRPGTEAFF.